A single sample gave rise to the 32 T cell receptor beta chains below, sequenced in a study of Ad26.COV2.S vaccination and SARS-CoV-2 variants. Method: immunoSEQ multiplex PCR; TCRdb's copy keeps in-frame clones and lacks some. The sample carries about 400,000 clones, roughly nine tenths recorded once. Treatment indicated: roughly 20 received Ad26.COV2.S at low or high dose, single or two shots; about 5 received placebo; per-sample allocation not given. The samples date from day 63 after the first vaccine or placebo injection. The sequencing used peripheral blood, collected in a trial of Ad26.COV2.S vaccine versus placebo. The receptors here all came from a person between 18 and 59 years old who received the Ad26.COV2.S COVID-19 vaccine or a placebo.

This chain links TRBV6-1 with TRBJ1-4; D remains unclear. Trimming removed 3 bases from V and 1 base from J, with 15 bases in between. Germline-derived CDR1 and CDR2 are MNHNS and SASEGT. The CDR3 loop spans 17 amino acids. The CDR3, as DNA: TGTGCCAGCAGTGATCTTGCCAGCCCCGGAACTAATGAAAAACTGTTTTTT. Its translation is CASSDLASPGTNEKLFF.

In DNA form, the CDR3 reads TGTGCCAGCAGCTTAGCAAGGGACCCGTTCGGAAAACTGTTTTTT. Translation gives CASSLARDPFGKLFF. The V call is TRBV7-2, the J call TRBJ1-4, with D possibly matching TRBD1 (5 bases). V was cut by 0 bases and J by 10 bases, with 15 bases left in between. CDR1 is SGHTA, CDR2 FQGNSA, per germline. The CDR3 is made up of 15 amino acids.

The chain joins TRBV14 to TRBJ1-4; D unresolved. The CDR3 loop spans 15 amino acids. V was pared by 1 base and J by 5 bases, with 11 bases between. The germline V gene encodes CDR1 SGHDN and CDR2 FVKESK. In DNA, the CDR3 is TGTGCCAGCAGCCAAGTAGGTCAGATGAATGAAAAACTGTTTTTT. The encoded protein is CASSQVGQMNEKLFF.

The V gene is TRBV6-5, the J gene TRBJ1-5, with D unresolved. CDR3 length equals 15 residues. Trimming took off 8 bases at V and 0 bases at J, with 14 bases between the two ends. Germline CDR1 is MNHEY and CDR2 is SVGAGI. DNA for the CDR3: TGTGCCAGCGGAGATGTGAGCCATAGCAATCAGCCCCAGCATTTT. Translated, it gives CASGDVSHSNQPQHF.

The chain recombines TRBV4-3 with TRBJ2-1, with TRBD2 matching 7 bases. V lost 2 bases, J lost 3 bases, and 7 bases stayed unmatched. This CDR3 comprises 16 residues. The germline V gene encodes CDR1 LGHNA and CDR2 YSLEER. This CDR3 is CASSQSRWDYYNEQFF. The CDR3 bases are TGCGCCAGCAGCCAATCCCGTTGGGACTACTACAATGAGCAGTTCTTC.

This chain connects TRBV29-1 to TRBJ1-4, with 9 bases that match TRBD1. CDR1 is SQVTM, CDR2 ANQGSEA, per germline. The CDR3 runs to 14 residues. After removal of 6 bases from V and 7 bases from J, the junction contained 9 bases not matched to a gene. In nucleotides, the CDR3 is TGCAGCGTCCGTCCCGGGACAGGGTCTGAAAAACTGTTTTTT. It codes for CSVRPGTGSEKLFF.

This chain connects TRBV5-5 to TRBJ2-1; 10 bases are a match to TRBD2. The germline V gene encodes CDR1 SGHKS and CDR2 YYEKEE (reference sequence). Trimming at V came to 0 bases and at J to 0 bases, leaving 12 bases not matched to a gene. This CDR3 spans 20 amino acids. The DNA of the CDR3 is TGTGCCAGCAGCTTGGGGTATCTAGCGGGGGTCTGGTTCTCCTACAATGAGCAGTTCTTC. This sequence encodes CASSLGYLAGVWFSYNEQFF.

This clone was counted a few times. CDR3 DNA: TGTGCCAGCAGCTGGCGGGACATCAATTCACCCCTCCACTTT. Amino acids: CASSWRDINSPLHF. The chain recombines TRBV11-1 with TRBJ1-6, with D possibly matching TRBD1 (6 bases). CDR1 is SGHAT and CDR2 is FQDESV in the germline V gene (reference sequence). The ends were cut back, 4 bases at V and 7 bases at J, with 11 bases in the middle. This CDR3 contains 14 residues.

This clone was observed once. The chain is built from TRBV4-3 and TRBJ1-2; D unclear. The CDR3 loop spans 20 amino acids. The germline CDR1 and CDR2 sequences are LGHNA and YSLEER. The V end was cut by 1 base, the J end by 4 bases, with 28 bases between. In DNA form, the CDR3 reads TGCGCCAGCAGCCAAGTTACCCCTTCTTGGGGTTTCAGACCTATCTATGGCTACACCTTC. Translation gives CASSQVTPSWGFRPIYGYTF.

The chain joins TRBV6-2 or TRBV6-3 to TRBJ1-5, with D maybe TRBD1 (5 bases). V lost 5 bases to trimming and J lost 0 bases, with 11 bases between them. Germline assignment: CDR1 MNHEY and CDR2 SVGEGT. CDR3 length: 15 amino acids. The CDR3 region is CASSEDIYSNQPQHF. The CDR3 region has the DNA TGTGCCAGCAGTGAGGACATCTATAGCAATCAGCCCCAGCATTTT.

V gene TRBV6-5 combines with J gene TRBJ2-7; a possible D gene is TRBD1 (6 bases). Deletions cut 10 bases from V and 1 base from J, with 11 bases between. CDR3 size: 12 residues. Looked up from germline, CDR1 is MNHEY and CDR2 is SVGAGI. CDR3 sequence (DNA): TGTGCCATTACGACAGGATCCTACGAGCAGTACTTC. It specifies CAITTGSYEQYF.

The CDR3 here is CASSPSAGDNTGELFF. In DNA form, the CDR3 reads TGTGCCAGCAGTCCCAGTGCGGGAGATAACACCGGGGAGCTGTTTTTT. This chain connects TRBV6-2 or TRBV6-3 to TRBJ2-2; 7 bases are a match to TRBD2. Germline V gives CDR1 MNHEY, CDR2 SVGEGT. The CDR3 spans 16 residues. The junction had 8 bases not matched to a gene; V was cut back by 5 bases and J by 2 bases.

This clone was seen more than once but under ten times. The rearrangement links TRBV7-8 to TRBJ2-5; D unclear. There are 14 residues in the CDR3. The germline V gene encodes CDR1 SGHVS and CDR2 FQNEAQ. V was clipped by 5 bases and J by 4 bases, with 14 bases between them. The CDR3 DNA reads as TGTGCCAGCAGCCCGCCGGCGCGGACAGAGACCCAGTACTTC. Residues: CASSPPARTETQYF.

The rearrangement joins TRBV12-3 or TRBV12-4 to TRBJ2-3, with D unresolved. Trimming took 7 bases from V and 11 from J, leaving 19 bases between them. This CDR3 region has 13 residues. The CDR3: CASTGSILSGQYF. CDR3 sequence (DNA): TGTGCCAGCACCGGATCTATCCTCTCCGGGCAGTATTTT.

The rearrangement joins TRBV5-1 to TRBJ2-5; the D is unclear. V was pared by 1 base and J by 4 bases, with 8 bases between. Per germline, CDR1 SGHRS and CDR2 YFSETQ. CDR3 length equals 13 residues. Here the CDR3 DNA reads TGCGCCAGCAGCTTGCGGGTAGGAGAGACCCAGTACTTC. It encodes CASSLRVGETQYF. The whole variable domain, filled in from reference TRBV5-1 and TRBJ2-5, reads KAGVTQTPRYLIKTRGQQVTLSCSPISGHRSVSWYQQTPGQGLQFLFEYFSETQRNKGNFPGRFSGRQFSNSRSEMNVSTLELGDSALYLCASSLRVGETQYFGPGTRLLVL.

The J gene is TRBJ1-5, the V gene TRBV19, with unresolved D. The germline gives CDR1 LNHDA, CDR2 SQIVND (reference sequence). With 3 bases removed from V and 3 bases from J, the gap between germline ends came to 9 bases. The CDR3 is made up of 14 amino acids. The CDR3 loop reads CASSIQEANQPQHF. As DNA, the CDR3 is TGTGCCAGTAGTATTCAGGAGGCCAATCAGCCCCAGCATTTT.

This clone was seen only once. This chain connects TRBV5-5 to TRBJ2-7; no definite D call. V was shortened by 0 bases and J by 2 bases, with 9 bases between the two germline ends. CDR1 and CDR2 (germline): SGHKS, YYEKEE (reference sequence). CDR3 length equals 14 residues. The CDR3 region has the DNA TGTGCCAGCAGCTTGGGTCGGCTACCCTACGAGCAGTACTTC. Amino acid sequence: CASSLGRLPYEQYF.

The gene calls are TRBV6-1 and TRBJ2-7, with D unclear. Between the trimmed V and J ends, which lost 0 bases and 10 bases, there was a span of 13 bases. CDR1 is MNHNS, CDR2 SASEGT, per germline. The length of the CDR3 is 13 residues. In DNA, the CDR3 is TGTGCCAGCAGTGAAGCGCGTAAGGGAACCCAGTACTTC. It is translated as CASSEARKGTQYF.

The J gene is TRBJ1-6, the V gene TRBV6-5, with 9 positions matching TRBD1. In germline, CDR1 is MNHEY, CDR2 SVGAGI. With V trimmed by 2 bases and J by 7 bases, 6 bases remained unmatched. There are 16 residues in the CDR3. The CDR3 region is CASSYRGQGPNSPLHF. The CDR3 DNA follows: TGTGCCAGCAGTTACCGGGGACAGGGACCCAATTCACCCCTCCACTTT.

The sample holds one count of this clone. V is TRBV5-1 and J is TRBJ1-2; no firm D call. The CDR3 loop spans 14 amino acids. CDR1 and CDR2 from the germline V gene are SGHRS and YFSETQ. Trimming cost V 4 bases and J 6 bases, with 16 bases left between them. CDR3 bases: TGCGCCAGCAGCCCGGCCGGGGTTTGGGATGGCTACACCTTC. This encodes CASSPAGVWDGYTF.

The gene calls are TRBV3-1 (or the pseudogene TRBV3-2) and TRBJ2-1; 10 nucleotides align to TRBD2. CDR1 and CDR2 from the germline V gene are LGHDT and YNNKEL (reference sequence). Trimming at V came to 1 base and at J to 4 bases, leaving 7 bases not matched to a gene. This CDR3 has 17 residues. In nucleotides, the CDR3 is TGTGCCAGCAGCCAAGCCTATAGCGGGGGGAAGTACAATGAGCAGTTCTTC. Protein sequence: CASSQAYSGGKYNEQFF.

This clone showed up just a few times. This chain links TRBV18 with TRBJ1-2; D ambiguous. CDR1 and CDR2 (germline): KGHSH, LQKENI. The V gene lost 0 bases and the J gene lost 6 bases, with 2 bases spanning the gap. There are 11 residues in the CDR3. The CDR3 here is CASSPPHGYTF. The CDR3 coding sequence is TGTGCCAGCTCACCACCCCATGGCTACACCTTC.

CDR3 protein: CASSLGRNEQFF. The CDR3, as DNA: TGTGCCAGCAGCCTGGGGAGAAATGAGCAGTTCTTC. The chain links TRBV7-9 to TRBJ2-1, with D possibly TRBD2 on 5 matching bases. The V and J ends lost 5 bases and 7 bases respectively, with 9 bases between them. CDR1 SEHNR and CDR2 FQNEAQ come from the germline V gene (reference sequence). This CDR3 is 12 amino acids long.

This clone was seen once. CDR3 amino acids: CASSETGRSPLHF. The CDR3 DNA follows: TGTGCCAGCAGCGAGACAGGGCGGTCACCCCTCCACTTT. The genes are TRBV6-5 and TRBJ1-6; 7 bases align to TRBD1. CDR3 length: 13 residues. V was pared by 6 bases and J by 10 bases, with 6 bases of the junction left unmatched. Germline-derived CDR1 and CDR2 are MNHEY and SVGAGI.

V gene TRBV4-2 combines with J gene TRBJ1-4; tentatively, D is TRBD1 (5 bases). The CDR3 loop spans 16 amino acids. From germline, CDR1 is LGHNA and CDR2 YNFKEQ. V lost 0 bases and J 0 bases, leaving 8 bases between the germline ends. This chain's CDR3 is CASSQDGGATNEKLFF. DNA for the CDR3: TGTGCCAGCAGCCAAGATGGGGGAGCAACTAATGAAAAACTGTTTTTT.

This clone was seen only once. The rearrangement links TRBV5-1 to TRBJ1-1; perhaps TRBD1 as D (5 bases). Germline CDR1 and CDR2: SGHRS and YFSETQ. The V gene lost 7 bases and the J gene lost 1 base, with 20 bases spanning the gap. The CDR3 covers 16 residues. CDR3 region: CASGPGLVFWNTEAFF. In nucleotides, the CDR3 is TGCGCCAGCGGCCCGGGGCTTGTATTTTGGAACACTGAAGCTTTCTTT.

The chain uses TRBV4-1 and TRBJ2-6, with D unclear. V was shortened by 0 bases and J by 0 bases, with 6 bases between the two germline ends. The CDR3 has 16 amino acids. Looked up from germline, CDR1 is MGHRA and CDR2 is YSYEKL. CDR3 protein: CASSQDRSSGANVLTF. Written as DNA, the CDR3 is TGCGCCAGCAGCCAAGACAGGAGCTCTGGGGCCAACGTCCTGACTTTC.

The gene calls are TRBV7-9 and TRBJ1-2; TRBD1 aligns across 7 bases. With 4 bases clipped from V and 3 bases from J, the junction kept 8 bases outside the gene matches. The CDR3 totals 15 residues. In germline, CDR1 is SEHNR, CDR2 FQNEAQ (reference sequence). The CDR3 loop reads CASSWGGDRDYGYTF. The CDR3 nucleotides are TGTGCCAGCAGCTGGGGGGGAGACAGGGACTATGGCTACACCTTC.

The J gene is TRBJ2-7, the V gene TRBV10-2; possibly TRBD1 for D (5 bases). Germline CDR1 is WSHSY and CDR2 is SAAADI. The CDR3 length is 13 residues. V was cut by 1 base and J by 3 bases, with 7 bases left in between. Written as DNA, the CDR3 is TGCGCCAGCAGTGAGTTGCAGGGCTACGAGCAGTACTTC. Amino acids: CASSELQGYEQYF.

Here the CDR3 DNA reads TGTGCCAGCAGCTTAAGGGAGCCCAGCTTGAACACTGAAGCTTTCTTT. Translation: CASSLREPSLNTEAFF. The chain has TRBV5-4 and TRBJ1-1; D call uncertain. CDR1 and CDR2 (germline): SGHNT, YYREEE (reference sequence). V was shortened by 2 bases and J by 0 bases, with 14 bases between the two germline ends. The CDR3 is 16 amino acids. The complete variable domain, with remaining parts taken from reference TRBV5-4 and TRBJ1-1, reads ETGVTQSPTHLIKTRGQQVTLRCSSQSGHNTVSWYQQALGQGPQFIFQYYREEENGRGNFPPRFSGLQFPNYSSELNVNALELDDSALYLCASSLREPSLNTEAFFGQGTRLTVV.

This sequence joins TRBV11-2 and TRBJ2-2; the D is unclear. Trimming stripped 2 bases from V and 1 base from J, with 5 bases between. The CDR3 totals 14 residues. Germline CDR1 reads SGHAT; CDR2 reads FQNNGV. DNA of the CDR3: TGTGCCAGCAGCTTAAACGTGAACACCGGGGAGCTGTTTTTT. Translating it yields CASSLNVNTGELFF.

The chain combines TRBV4-3 with TRBJ1-1, with D unclear. In germline, CDR1 is LGHNA, CDR2 YSLEER. Trimming stripped 4 bases from V and 1 base from J, with 31 bases between. The CDR3 is 21 amino acids. DNA of the CDR3: TGCGCCAGCAGCCCACAGAACCTTCCCGGAACAACGACTATTCGGAACACTGAAGCTTTCTTT. Translation: CASSPQNLPGTTTIRNTEAFF.